These T cell receptor beta chains were read from a single sample in a study of T-cell memory formation after mild COVID-19. In TCRdb, the 5' RACE reads were re-called with MiXCR into one record per CDR3 protein. The table has 210,000 or so distinct CDR3 sequences, 8% to 11% seen once. Input material: PBMCs or a T cell subset sorted from them (not recorded which). These receptors came from a man between 18 and 29 years old who had mild COVID-19 (a few samples of this study predate the infection). Cell type and time point are not known. The conserved cysteine and the conserved F or W are not part of the CDR3 here.

V: TRBV5-1; J: TRBJ2-2; length: 12; CDR3: ASTQGEVTGELF
V: TRBV18; J: TRBJ2-7; length: 13; CDR3: ASSPRSRLSYEQY
V: TRBV18; J: TRBJ1-4; length: 14; CDR3: ASSPGTVATNEKLF
V: TRBV12-3/TRBV12-4; J: TRBJ1-4; length: 13; CDR3: ASSSYMVGNEKLF
V: TRBV25-1; J: TRBJ2-6; length: 16; CDR3: ASSDSSGGAGGANVLT
V: TRBV10-1; J: TRBJ2-3; length: 11; CDR3: ASSATGSDTQY
V: TRBV18; J: TRBJ1-1; length: 15; CDR3: ASSPPNRGQENTEAF
V: TRBV12-3/TRBV12-4; J: TRBJ1-1; length: 13; CDR3: ASSLAGTGGLRAF
V: TRBV29-1; J: TRBJ2-3; length: 12; CDR3: SVVGYTSTDTQY
V: TRBV3-1; J: TRBJ1-2; length: 11; CDR3: ASSQDRVAGYT
V: TRBV4-2; J: TRBJ1-1; length: 12; CDR3: ASSTGEGDTEAF
V: TRBV28; J: TRBJ1-5; length: 9; CDR3: ASGTDQPQH
V: TRBV6-5; J: TRBJ1-5; length: 11; CDR3: ASRSDSNQPQH
V: TRBV2; J: TRBJ2-1; length: 15; CDR3: ASRGGTSGGSYNEQF
V: TRBV20-1; J: TRBJ1-1; length: 12; CDR3: SAKLGRAESEAF
V: TRBV7-3; J: TRBJ2-3; length: 15; CDR3: ASSSGGLAGGTDTQY
V: TRBV7-2; J: TRBJ2-1; length: 10; CDR3: ASSLEQGRQF
V: TRBV7-2; J: TRBJ2-3; length: 12; CDR3: ASSLMSWRDTQY
V: TRBV7-6; J: TRBJ2-5; length: 14; CDR3: ASSLRPGGAGETQY
V: TRBV20-1; J: TRBJ1-1; length: 9; CDR3: SAVQGAWAF
V: TRBV5-1; J: TRBJ1-2; length: 12; CDR3: ASSPGGSNYGYT
V: TRBV18; J: TRBJ1-5; length: 13; CDR3: ASSVTGTAYQPQH
V: TRBV18; J: TRBJ1-1; length: 14; CDR3: ASSPPGPSRNTEAF
V: TRBV6-5; J: TRBJ2-5; length: 13; CDR3: ASSWSGTEGETQY
V: TRBV5-1; J: TRBJ2-3; length: 13; CDR3: ASSLNQPSTDTQY
V: TRBV20-1; J: TRBJ1-2; length: 12; CDR3: SARDSGVGYGYT
V: TRBV12-3/TRBV12-4; J: TRBJ2-3; length: 13; CDR3: ASTTGDSPGDTQY
V: TRBV20-1; J: TRBJ2-3; length: 12; CDR3: SGVAAGASDTQY
V: TRBV20-1; J: TRBJ1-1; length: 10; CDR3: SARKGLTEAF
V: TRBV11-2; J: TRBJ2-5; length: 9; CDR3: ASSLGGDQY
V: TRBV9; J: TRBJ2-3; length: 15; CDR3: ASSLEGQTTSTDTQY
V: TRBV28; J: TRBJ2-2; length: 12; CDR3: ASSLTHNTGELF
V: TRBV30; J: TRBJ1-6; length: 9; CDR3: AWSVGGPLH
V: TRBV6-2/TRBV6-3; J: TRBJ2-7; length: 10; CDR3: ASGEGDYEQY
V: TRBV18; J: TRBJ1-6; length: 13; CDR3: ASSPDRGNNSPLH
V: TRBV6-5; J: TRBJ2-5; length: 12; CDR3: ASRDTGIQETQY
V: TRBV4-3; J: TRBJ1-2; length: 13; CDR3: ASSQGSFIPYGYT
V: TRBV12-3/TRBV12-4; J: TRBJ1-2; length: 14; CDR3: ASSLGWGRVNYGYT
V: TRBV5-1; J: TRBJ2-1; length: 13; CDR3: ASSLDGSSYNEQF
V: TRBV10-3; J: TRBJ2-5; length: 11; CDR3: AISDRGRETQY
V: TRBV7-9; J: TRBJ1-2; length: 12; CDR3: ASTSMADVLGYT
V: TRBV28; J: TRBJ1-6; length: 13; CDR3: ASSSWGGEGSPLH
V: TRBV9; J: TRBJ1-6; length: 12; CDR3: ASSVDGSAGALH
V: TRBV5-1; J: TRBJ2-1; length: 12; CDR3: ASSSRDRDPEQF
V: TRBV7-2; J: TRBJ2-5; length: 16; CDR3: ASSPRRISGGARETQY
V: TRBV7-2; J: TRBJ1-2; length: 10; CDR3: ASSFRNRGYT
V: TRBV5-1; J: TRBJ1-1; length: 12; CDR3: ASSEGPPNTEAF
V: TRBV28; J: TRBJ2-3; length: 14; CDR3: ASSFPAGGRTDTQY
V: TRBV10-3; J: TRBJ1-5; length: 11; CDR3: AISHGSNQPQH
V: TRBV7-2; J: TRBJ2-7; length: 14; CDR3: ASSLGSGGVPYEQY
V: TRBV7-3; J: TRBJ2-5; length: 13; CDR3: ASSFSGTSIETQY
V: TRBV5-1; J: TRBJ2-5; length: 13; CDR3: ASSLTSGGQETQY
V: TRBV12-3/TRBV12-4; J: TRBJ1-5; length: 13; CDR3: ASRSRVQGSQPQH
V: TRBV9; J: TRBJ1-2; length: 13; CDR3: ASSSPGQGHYGYT
V: TRBV30; J: TRBJ2-1; length: 13; CDR3: AWSVPSGLGNEQF